This TCR beta chain was captured by sequencing in a study of blood T cell repertoires in COVID-19. Using immunoSEQ multiplex PCR, the repertoire was profiled, and TCRdb retains in-frame clones only, with some absent. Among roughly 200,000 clones listed, more than 70% were seen once. The CDR3 covers 12 residues. V dropped 7 bases and J dropped 4 bases, with 10 bases sitting between them. CDR1 and CDR2 from the germline V gene are SNHLY and FYNNEI. The chain has TRBV2 and TRBJ1-1, with D maybe TRBD1 (6 bases). The sample consisted of peripheral blood. The receptor was derived from a man aged 35-49 years with active or convalescent COVID-19. This CDR3 is CASTSGVTEAFF. CDR3 DNA sequence: TGTGCCAGCACGTCAGGGGTCACTGAAGCTTTCTTT.